Shown below are 32 T cell receptor beta chains from a single sample sequenced in a study of blood T cell repertoires in COVID-19. Assay used: immunoSEQ multiplex PCR; TCRdb lists only in-frame clones, some missing. The data contain about 160,000 clones, 82% of them singletons. The specimen was peripheral blood. Receptors originate from a human donor with acute or convalescent COVID-19. The donor label of this sample is uncertain.

The CDR3 coding sequence is TGTGCCAGCAGCCCGATAGCGGGCTGGAACACCGGGGAGCTGTTTTTT. It yields the protein CASSPIAGWNTGELFF. J is TRBJ2-2 and V is TRBV27; 7 nucleotides match TRBD2. The CDR3 loop spans 16 amino acids. CDR1 and CDR2 from the germline V gene are MNHEY and SMNVEV (reference sequence). The V segment lost 6 bases and the J segment 1 base; nucleotides outside the gene matches: 8.

The chain combines TRBV30 with TRBJ1-2, with 8 bases aligning to TRBD1. The trim removed 8 bases at V and 8 bases at J, leaving 7 bases unmatched. Germline V gene lookup returns CDR1 GTSNPN and CDR2 SVGIG (reference sequence). This CDR3 has 11 amino acids. CDR3 coding DNA: TGTGCCGGCCGGACAGGGAGAGGCTACACCTTC. This sequence encodes CAGRTGRGYTF.

The chain is built from TRBV3-1 (or the pseudogene TRBV3-2) and TRBJ2-1, with 13 bases identical to TRBD2. This CDR3 is 16 amino acids long. Germline values: CDR1 LGHDT, CDR2 YNNKEL (reference sequence). V shed 4 bases and J 8 bases; nucleotides not matched to a gene: 8. The CDR3 sequence is CASSLQLAGGPDEQFF. CDR3 DNA sequence: TGTGCCAGCAGCCTCCAACTAGCGGGGGGGCCGGATGAGCAGTTCTTC.

The chain is built from TRBV6-5 and TRBJ1-2; D is unresolved. The CDR3 covers 14 residues. The V end lost 6 bases, the J end lost 8 bases, and 19 bases lay between the germline ends. From germline, CDR1 is MNHEY and CDR2 SVGAGI. The CDR3 is CASSPNWLVGGYTF. DNA for the CDR3: TGTGCCAGCAGCCCCAATTGGTTGGTTGGCGGCTACACCTTC.

The chain carries TRBV19 and TRBJ1-5, with no clear D. The V end lost 3 bases, the J end lost 8 bases, and 17 bases lay between the germline ends. CDR3 length equals 15 residues. The germline V gene encodes CDR1 LNHDA and CDR2 SQIVND (reference sequence). The CDR3 spells CASSMWRLSLEPQHF. CDR3 in DNA: TGTGCCAGTAGTATGTGGAGGCTGTCCCTGGAGCCCCAGCATTTT.

This chain links TRBV9 with TRBJ1-1, with D tentatively TRBD1 (6 bases). Trimming took off 3 bases at V and 0 bases at J, with 15 bases between the two ends. In germline, CDR1 is SGDLS, CDR2 YYNGEE. This CDR3 contains 16 residues. The chain's CDR3 is CASSAPLGGMNTEAFF. For the CDR3, the DNA is TGTGCCAGCAGCGCCCCTTTAGGGGGAATGAACACTGAAGCTTTCTTT.

In this sample, this clone turned up once. The rearrangement uses TRBV2 and TRBJ1-4, with 7 bases matching TRBD1. Germline CDR1 is SNHLY and CDR2 is FYNNEI. V was pared by 0 bases and J by 7 bases, with 5 bases of the junction left unmatched. The CDR3 covers 15 residues. CDR3 amino acids: CASSEALRQGEKLFF. The CDR3 bases are TGTGCCAGCAGTGAAGCGCTCCGACAGGGTGAAAAACTGTTTTTT.

V usage is TRBV30 and J usage is TRBJ1-3, with D possibly TRBD1 on 6 matching bases. The V end lost 8 bases, the J end lost 7 bases, and 24 bases lay between the germline ends. The CDR3 is 15 residues long. Germline values: CDR1 GTSNPN, CDR2 SVGIG (reference sequence). CDR3 residues: CATLGGRVHGNTIYF. The CDR3 nucleotides read TGTGCCACCCTAGGGGGAAGGGTGCATGGCAACACCATATATTTT.

The rearrangement joins TRBV7-2 to TRBJ1-3; D gene unclear. Germline CDR1 SGHTA, CDR2 FQGNSA. The CDR3 covers 14 residues. Trimming shortened V by 2 bases and J by 4 bases, and 9 bases separated the two germline ends. For the CDR3, the DNA is TGTGCCAGCAGCTTAATGGGCTACGGAAACACCATATATTTT. Translating gives CASSLMGYGNTIYF.

The rearrangement uses TRBV4-1 and TRBJ2-5; 9 bases line up with TRBD2. Germline values: CDR1 MGHRA, CDR2 YSYEKL. Trimming cost V 0 bases and J 4 bases; bases outside gene matches: 6. This CDR3 region has 16 residues. Written as DNA, the CDR3 is TGCGCCAGCAGCCAAGAAAGCGGGGGGCGGGGAGAGACCCAGTACTTC. This codes for CASSQESGGRGETQYF.

V and J are TRBV19 and TRBJ1-5; no firm D call. The V gene lost 3 bases and the J gene lost 6 bases, with 15 bases spanning the gap. CDR3 length: 15 amino acids. CDR1 and CDR2 from the germline V gene are LNHDA and SQIVND (reference sequence). CDR3 coding DNA: TGTGCCAGTAGTATTTACCGAGGACGGGGTCAGCCCCAGCATTTT. Translating gives CASSIYRGRGQPQHF.

V and J are TRBV5-5 and TRBJ1-3; the D is unclear. Germline V gene sequence: CDR1 SGHKS, CDR2 YYEKEE (reference sequence). The CDR3 has 15 amino acids. V lost 1 base and J lost 7, with 15 bases in between. CDR3 sequence (DNA): TGTGCCAGCAGCTTGTCCTCCCAACTCAGGAACACCATATATTTT. It translates to CASSLSSQLRNTIYF.

The chain carries TRBV7-2 and TRBJ1-3; no definite D call. Trimming removed 0 bases from V and 6 bases from J, with 12 bases in between. The CDR3 is made up of 15 amino acids. Germline-derived CDR1 and CDR2 are SGHTA and FQGNSA. CDR3 sequence: CASSLARGGSNTIYF. CDR3 bases: TGTGCCAGCAGCTTAGCGCGGGGAGGGTCAAACACCATATATTTT.

The chain employs TRBV4-1 and TRBJ2-7, with TRBD2 matching over 10 bases. V lost 6 bases to trimming and J lost 2 bases; unmatched junction nucleotides: 7. There are 15 residues in the CDR3. Germline CDR1 reads MGHRA; CDR2 reads YSYEKL. The CDR3 reads CASRPGLAETYEQYF. Written as DNA, the CDR3 is TGCGCCAGCAGGCCCGGACTAGCGGAAACCTACGAGCAGTACTTC.

This rearrangement joins TRBV5-1 to TRBJ1-6; no clear D gene. The CDR3 totals 14 residues. Trimming removed 0 bases from V and 7 bases from J, with 8 bases in between. Germline assignment: CDR1 SGHRS and CDR2 YFSETQ. The CDR3 DNA follows: TGCGCCAGCAGCTTGGAACAGAAGAATTCACCCCTCCACTTT. Protein product: CASSLEQKNSPLHF.

The V gene is TRBV7-9, the J gene TRBJ1-4; TRBD1 matches at 9 bases. CDR1 is SEHNR, CDR2 FQNEAQ, per germline (reference sequence). The CDR3 spans 14 residues. V lost 6 bases, J lost 6 bases, and 5 bases stayed unmatched. CDR3 loop: CASRGTGRDEKLFF. The CDR3 region has the DNA TGTGCCAGCAGAGGGACAGGGAGGGATGAAAAACTGTTTTTT.

The chain recombines TRBV6-5 with TRBJ1-2, with a tentative D call TRBD1 (6 bases). Germline CDR1 reads MNHEY; CDR2 reads SVGAGI. The CDR3 runs 16 residues. V lost 4 bases to trimming and J lost 4 bases, with 19 bases between them. CDR3 residues: CASSSSPGQPIYGYTF. In DNA form, the CDR3 reads TGTGCCAGCAGTTCATCCCCAGGACAGCCGATCTATGGCTACACCTTC.

The chain is built from TRBV3-1 (or the pseudogene TRBV3-2) and TRBJ1-1; D not certain. The CDR3 is 16 residues long. The V and J ends lost 4 bases and 10 bases respectively, with 25 bases between them. Looked up from germline, CDR1 is LGHDT and CDR2 is YNNKEL (reference sequence). CDR3 bases: TGTGCCAGCAGCCCGACCTGGTCGTTGGCAAGTACGGGAGCTTTCTTT. Amino acids: CASSPTWSLASTGAFF.

The V and J genes are TRBV19 and TRBJ2-5; the match to TRBD1 covers 7 bases. The V segment lost 7 bases and the J segment 5 bases; nucleotides outside the gene matches: 10. Germline CDR1 LNHDA, CDR2 SQIVND (reference sequence). The CDR3 runs to 14 residues. The CDR3 sequence is CASTKNGQAETQYF. CDR3 sequence (DNA): TGTGCCAGTACCAAAAACGGACAGGCGGAGACCCAGTACTTC.

The chain employs TRBV30 and TRBJ2-2, with D possibly being TRBD2 (5 bases). V was clipped by 3 bases and J by 8 bases, with 16 bases between them. The CDR3 totals 14 residues. Germline V gene sequence: CDR1 GTSNPN, CDR2 SVGIG (reference sequence). The CDR3 bases are TGTGCCTGGAGAAGGCTAGCTATGGGGGGGGAGCTGTTTTTT. It codes for CAWRRLAMGGELFF.

The gene calls are TRBV29-1 and TRBJ1-2; TRBD1 is a possible D gene (5 bases). Trimming stripped 0 bases from V and 8 bases from J, with 7 bases between. Germline V CDR1 and CDR2: SQVTM, ANQGSEA. The CDR3 covers 11 residues. The CDR3 sequence: CSVEDRAGYTF. The CDR3 bases are TGCAGCGTTGAAGACAGGGCCGGCTACACCTTC.

This chain joins TRBV6-2 or TRBV6-3 and TRBJ1-1; D may be TRBD1 (6 bases). Germline V gives CDR1 MNHEY, CDR2 SVGEGT. Deletions cut 4 bases from V and 4 bases from J, with 10 bases between. The CDR3 consists of 13 residues. CDR3 amino acids: CASSFDRSTEAFF. The CDR3 DNA sequence: TGTGCCAGCAGTTTCGACAGGAGCACTGAAGCTTTCTTT.

The V call is TRBV7-9, the J call TRBJ2-5, with D possibly being TRBD2 (8 bases). Germline-derived CDR1 and CDR2 are SEHNR and FQNEAQ (reference sequence). V lost 8 bases, J lost 5 bases, and 15 bases lay in between. This CDR3 contains 13 residues. CDR3 protein: CASLGGGQETQYF. The CDR3 DNA sequence: TGTGCCAGCCTCGGGGGGGGACAGGAGACCCAGTACTTC.

The rearrangement links TRBV19 to TRBJ1-2, with D perhaps TRBD1 (5 bases). V was pared by 5 bases and J by 3 bases, with 13 bases between. Germline loops: CDR1 LNHDA, CDR2 SQIVND (reference sequence). The CDR3 length is 14 residues. The CDR3 bases are TGTGCCAGTAGTTCCCAGGGTTTGTACTATGGCTACACCTTC. The encoded protein is CASSSQGLYYGYTF.

The chain joins TRBV14 to TRBJ1-6; a possible D gene is TRBD1 (5 bases). The CDR3 spans 12 residues. Germline CDR1 reads SGHDN; CDR2 reads FVKESK. Between the trimmed V and J ends, which lost 5 bases and 9 bases, there was a span of 8 bases. The CDR3 region has the DNA TGTGCCAGCAGCACACAGGCTTCACCCCTCCACTTT. It codes for CASSTQASPLHF.

This clone has more than one count but fewer than ten. The chain combines TRBV6-1 with TRBJ1-6, with TRBD1 as a possible D gene (6 bases). Trimming pared 3 bases from V and 7 bases from J, leaving 13 bases between. In germline, CDR1 is MNHNS, CDR2 SASEGT. The CDR3 extends over 15 amino acids. The CDR3 DNA sequence: TGTGCCAGCAGTGAGATAGGACAGAAAAATTCACCCCTCCACTTT. Protein product: CASSEIGQKNSPLHF.

The chain joins TRBV15 to TRBJ2-5; D is possibly TRBD1 (7 bases). Trimming left V 0 bases short and J 1 base short, with 15 bases between. Per germline, CDR1 LNHNV and CDR2 YYDKDF (reference sequence). The length of the CDR3 is 17 residues. CDR3 bases: TGTGCCACCAGCAGAGAAGGATACAGGGGAGGCCAAGAGACCCAGTACTTC. Translation gives CATSREGYRGGQETQYF. Full variable domain (rest looked up from reference TRBV15 and TRBJ2-5): DAMVIQNPRYQVTQFGKPVTLSCSQTLNHNVMYWYQQKSSQAPKLLFHYYDKDFNNEADTPDNFQSRRPNTSFCFLDIRSPGLGDTAMYLCATSREGYRGGQETQYFGPGTRLLVL.

The CDR3 coding sequence is TGTGCCAGCTCACCACGAGGCCGGACAGCTGGGAATTCACCCCTCCACTTT. It encodes CASSPRGRTAGNSPLHF. The chain recombines TRBV18 with TRBJ1-6, with D perhaps matching TRBD1 (6 bases). The germline V gene has CDR1 KGHSH and CDR2 LQKENI. This CDR3 spans 17 amino acids. The V end was cut by 1 base, the J end by 7 bases, with 17 bases between.

The rearrangement links TRBV7-2 to TRBJ2-7; TRBD2 matches at 11 bases. CDR1 SGHTA and CDR2 FQGNSA come from the germline V gene. The CDR3 consists of 15 residues. V gave up 2 bases and J gave up 1 base; unmatched junction bases: 1. CDR3 region: CASSLTSGGSYEQYF. Here the CDR3 DNA reads TGTGCCAGCAGCTTAACTAGCGGGGGTTCCTACGAGCAGTACTTC. Variable domain in full (rest from reference TRBV7-2 and TRBJ2-7): GAGVSQSPSNKVTEKGKDVELRCDPISGHTALYWYRQSLGQGLEFLIYFQGNSAPDKSGLPSDRFSAERTGGSVSTLTIQRTQQEDSAVYLCASSLTSGGSYEQYFGPGTRLTVT.

Concerning this clone itself: Sequence at one end of the junction differs from germline and may be a read error. V is TRBV28 and J is TRBJ2-5, with 7 bases that match TRBD1. CDR1 and CDR2 from the germline V gene are MDHEN and SYDVKM. This CDR3 comprises 12 residues. The CDR3 is CASSRSRTGANF. The CDR3 DNA is TGTGCCAGCAGCAGATCGCGGACAGGCGCAAACTTC.

The chain joins TRBV11-3 to TRBJ2-7; no clear D. The length of the CDR3 is 11 residues. Germline V gene sequence: CDR1 SGHNT, CDR2 YENEEA. Trimming took off 3 bases at V and 5 bases at J, with 5 bases between the two ends. The CDR3 coding sequence is TGTGCCAGCAGCTTGGGCGACGAGCAGTACTTC. Amino acids: CASSLGDEQYF. The full variable domain, completed using reference TRBV11-3 and TRBJ2-7, is EAGVVQSPRYKIIEKKQPVAFWCNPISGHNTLYWYLQNLGQGPELLIRYENEEAVDDSQLPKDRFSAERLKGVDSTLKIQPAELGDSAVYLCASSLGDEQYFGPGTRLTVT.

This chain connects TRBV9 to TRBJ1-2; perhaps TRBD1 as D (5 bases). Trimming pared 5 bases from V and 3 bases from J, leaving 14 bases between. This CDR3 contains 14 residues. In germline, CDR1 is SGDLS, CDR2 YYNGEE. CDR3 region: CASSGRAGHYGYTF. The CDR3 coding sequence is TGTGCCAGCAGTGGTCGGGCAGGGCACTATGGCTACACCTTC. Together with reference TRBV9 and TRBJ1-2, the CDR3 gives the full variable domain: DSGVTQTPKHLITATGQRVTLRCSPRSGDLSVYWYQQSLDQGLQFLIQYYNGEERAKGNILERFSAQQFPDLHSELNLSSLELGDSALYFCASSGRAGHYGYTFGSGTRLTVV.